This T cell receptor (beta chain) was recorded in a study of Ad26.COV2.S vaccination and SARS-CoV-2 variants. Study summary: Once, or twice with 56 days between doses, Ad26.COV2.S was given intramuscularly.

Sequenced by immunoSEQ multiplex PCR; TCRdb stores in-frame clones only, minus some. The table lists hundreds of thousands of clones, 89% of them singletons. Notes on this clone: Its target is not known.

Treatment defined: 15 to 20 received Ad26.COV2.S at low or high dose, single or two shots; 5 received placebo; per-sample allocation not given. Samples analyzed were those drawn on day 63 after the first vaccine or placebo injection. Study-wide results and limits: Recipients of vaccine and of placebo showed similar breadth of their non-spike TCR repertoires.

V was shortened by 6 bases and J by 4 bases, with 28 bases between the two germline ends. CDR1 is MNHEY, CDR2 SVGEGT, per germline. CDR3 size: 19 residues. This rearrangement joins TRBV6-2 or TRBV6-3 to TRBJ1-5; D not resolved. This material consisted of peripheral blood, taken in a trial of Ad26.COV2.S vaccine versus placebo. This TCR was recovered from a person between 18 and 65 years old who received the Ad26.COV2.S COVID-19 vaccine or a placebo. CDR3 residues: CASSYPGPTSGMGNQPQHF. CDR3 DNA: TGTGCCAGCAGCTATCCGGGCCCGACAAGCGGGATGGGTAATCAGCCCCAGCATTTT.